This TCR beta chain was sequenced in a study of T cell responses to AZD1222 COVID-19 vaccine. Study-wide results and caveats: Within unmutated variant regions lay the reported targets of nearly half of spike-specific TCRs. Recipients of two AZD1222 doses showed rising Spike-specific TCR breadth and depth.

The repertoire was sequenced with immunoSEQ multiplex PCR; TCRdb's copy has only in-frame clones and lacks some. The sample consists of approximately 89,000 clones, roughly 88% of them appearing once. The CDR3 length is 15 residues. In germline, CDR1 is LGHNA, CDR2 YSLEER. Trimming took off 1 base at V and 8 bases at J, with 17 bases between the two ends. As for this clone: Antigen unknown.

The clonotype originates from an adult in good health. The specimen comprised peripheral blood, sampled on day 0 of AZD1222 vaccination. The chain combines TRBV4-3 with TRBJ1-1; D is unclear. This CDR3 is CASSQGSRQLTEAFF. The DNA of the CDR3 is TGCGCCAGCAGCCAAGGCTCACGACAACTAACGGAAGCTTTCTTT.